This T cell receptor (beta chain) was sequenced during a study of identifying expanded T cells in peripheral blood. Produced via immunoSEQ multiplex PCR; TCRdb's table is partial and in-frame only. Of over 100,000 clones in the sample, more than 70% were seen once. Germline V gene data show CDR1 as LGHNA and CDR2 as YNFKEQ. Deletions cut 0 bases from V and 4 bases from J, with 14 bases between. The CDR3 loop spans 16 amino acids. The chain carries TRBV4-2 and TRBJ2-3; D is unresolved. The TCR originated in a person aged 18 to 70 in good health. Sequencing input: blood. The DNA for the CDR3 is TGTGCCAGCAGCCAAGATAATTTTGTCGATTCAGATACGCAGTATTTT. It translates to CASSQDNFVDSDTQYF.